A single sample gave rise to the 21 T cell receptor beta chains below, sequenced in a study of T cells after yellow fever vaccination. In TCRdb, the 5' RACE reads were re-called with MiXCR into one record per CDR3 protein. The sample holds roughly 500,000 distinct CDR3 sequences; about 19% are singletons and the top ten take 14%. The specimen comprised PBMCs, sampled 15 days after the yellow fever booster vaccination. The receptors come from a man between 25 and 39 years old who received the YFV17D yellow fever vaccine.

This clonotype occurred a few times. This rearrangement joins TRBV5-1 to TRBJ2-3, with D hard to call. The CDR3 loop spans 16 amino acids. Germline lookup yields CDR1 SGHRS and CDR2 YFSETQ. The ends were cut back, 0 bases at V and 0 bases at J, with 11 bases in the middle. CDR3 coding DNA: TGCGCCAGCAGCTTGGGGGCTAGTACTAGCACAGATACGCAGTATTTT. Its translation: CASSLGASTSTDTQYF. Based on the CDR3 plus reference TRBV5-1 and TRBJ2-3, the full variable domain is KAGVTQTPRYLIKTRGQQVTLSCSPISGHRSVSWYQQTPGQGLQFLFEYFSETQRNKGNFPGRFSGRQFSNSRSEMNVSTLELGDSALYLCASSLGASTSTDTQYFGPGTRLTVL.

This CDR3 is CATGRGSGTEAFF. CDR3 sequence (DNA): TGTGCCACCGGGCGGGGCAGTGGCACTGAAGCTTTCTTT. The chain links TRBV15 to TRBJ1-1; D is possibly TRBD1 (5 bases). Germline V CDR1 and CDR2: LNHNV, YYDKDF (reference sequence). The CDR3 has 13 residues. The V end was cut by 8 bases, the J end by 4 bases, with 14 bases between.

The chain uses TRBV7-2 and TRBJ2-3; the D call may be TRBD1 or TRBD2 (5 bases each). CDR1 is SGHTA and CDR2 is FQGNSA in the germline V gene. This CDR3 is 16 amino acids long. The V gene lost 6 bases and the J gene lost 2 bases, with 18 bases spanning the gap. The CDR3 reads CASSAAGASYTDTQYF. Here the CDR3 DNA reads TGTGCCAGCAGTGCCGCCGGGGCTTCCTACACAGATACGCAGTATTTT.

The rearrangement uses TRBV12-3 or TRBV12-4 and TRBJ2-1, with 8 bases that match TRBD2. CDR3 length: 15 amino acids. V trimming: 4 bases; J trimming: 4 bases; junction bases outside the gene matches: 6. CDR3 in DNA: TGTGCCAGCAGTTCCGGGACTAGGCCTTACAATGAGCAGTTCTTC. Encoded protein: CASSSGTRPYNEQFF.

This clonotype turned up a few times. V is TRBV20-1 and J is TRBJ2-1; tentative D call: TRBD2 (5 bases). The length of the CDR3 is 14 residues. CDR1 is DFQATT, CDR2 SNEGSKA, per germline (reference sequence). The V end lost 0 bases, the J end lost 9 bases, and 15 bases lay between the germline ends. The CDR3, as DNA: TGCAGTGCTAGAGAGGAAGGGAGTCGTAGTGAGCAGTTCTTC. Translating it yields CSAREEGSRSEQFF.

This CDR3 reads CSVRRPNNQPQHF. The CDR3 DNA reads as TGCAGTGTCCGGCGGCCGAATAATCAGCCCCAGCATTTT. The V and J genes are TRBV20-1 and TRBJ1-5; no definite D call. Germline assignment: CDR1 DFQATT and CDR2 SNEGSKA (reference sequence). The CDR3 covers 13 residues. V was pared by 7 bases and J by 4 bases, with 14 bases between.

In its sample, this clonotype was seen a few times. The gene calls are TRBV12-3 or TRBV12-4 and TRBJ1-2; TRBD1 is a possible D gene (5 bases). This CDR3 spans 13 amino acids. V was shortened by 4 bases and J by 8 bases, with 14 bases between the two germline ends. In DNA, the CDR3 is TGTGCCAGCAGTTCCCCAGGGATTGAGGGCTACACCTTC. The encoded protein is CASSSPGIEGYTF.

This clonotype was counted only a few times. The V gene is TRBV11-2, the J gene TRBJ2-2; 12 bases line up with TRBD2. The germline gives CDR1 SGHAT, CDR2 FQNNGV. V gave up 0 bases and J gave up 2 bases; unmatched junction bases: 10. This CDR3 comprises 20 residues. CDR3 protein: CASSLDLILAGGHNTGELFF. The CDR3 DNA reads TGTGCCAGCAGCTTAGATCTCATACTAGCGGGAGGTCATAACACCGGGGAGCTGTTTTTT.

The chain joins TRBV3-1 to TRBJ1-1; 10 nucleotides match TRBD1. The CDR3 length is 16 residues. V shed 4 bases, J shed 0 bases, and the junction held 5 bases outside the gene matches. CDR1 LGHDT and CDR2 YNNKEL come from the germline V gene (reference sequence). CDR3 in DNA: TGTGCCAGCAGCCCCGGACAGGGGGTGATGAACACTGAAGCTTTCTTT. Protein: CASSPGQGVMNTEAFF.

This clonotype was found a few times. The chain couples TRBV6-5 to TRBJ2-5; D possibly corresponds to TRBD1 (5 bases). V dropped 5 bases and J dropped 1 base, with 11 bases sitting between them. Germline V gene sequence: CDR1 MNHEY, CDR2 SVGAGI. There are 14 residues in the CDR3. The CDR3 DNA sequence: TGTGCCAGCAGTACTGGAAGGGGCCAAGAGACCCAGTACTTC. Its translation is CASSTGRGQETQYF.

This clonotype has only one observation. The rearrangement links TRBV28 to TRBJ2-7; TRBD1 aligns across 8 bases. With 4 bases clipped from V and 7 bases from J, the junction kept 3 bases outside the gene matches. The CDR3 has 12 amino acids. CDR1 MDHEN and CDR2 SYDVKM come from the germline V gene. DNA of the CDR3: TGTGCCAGCAGTTCAGGGGGCGCGGAGCAGTACTTC. Translated: CASSSGGAEQYF. The variable domain in full, completed from reference TRBV28 and TRBJ2-7, reads DVKVTQSSRYLVKRTGEKVFLECVQDMDHENMFWYRQDPGLGLRLIYFSYDVKMKEKGDIPEGYSVSREKKERFSLILESASTNQTSMYLCASSSGGAEQYFGPGTRLTVT.

This clonotype was observed at least ten times. V and J are TRBV28 and TRBJ2-1, with 12 nucleotides matching TRBD2. This CDR3 is built from 14 residues. V shed 6 bases, J shed 7 bases, and the junction held 4 bases outside the gene matches. Germline V CDR1 and CDR2: MDHEN, SYDVKM. CDR3 residues: CASSTSGRINEQFF. For the CDR3, the DNA is TGTGCCAGCAGCACTAGCGGGAGGATAAATGAGCAGTTCTTC.

The chain recombines TRBV19 with TRBJ2-1; 15 bases are a match to TRBD2. This CDR3 comprises 17 residues. Germline V gene lookup returns CDR1 LNHDA and CDR2 SQIVND (reference sequence). The V gene end was trimmed by 8 bases and the J gene end by 11 bases; junction bases not matched to a gene: 16. Here the CDR3 reads CASSSPGLAGGSMKQFF. CDR3 sequence (DNA): TGTGCCAGTTCGTCCCCGGGACTAGCGGGAGGTTCAATGAAGCAGTTCTTC.

The CDR3 is CASSYSTIANEQYF. The CDR3 DNA follows: TGTGCCAGCAGTTACTCGACAATAGCAAACGAGCAGTACTTC. This chain connects TRBV6-5 to TRBJ2-7; D not resolved. This CDR3 contains 14 residues. Germline CDR1 and CDR2: MNHEY and SVGAGI. V lost 0 bases, J lost 5 bases, and 11 bases lay in between.

Ten or more counts support this clonotype. One junction end disagrees with the germline gene, perhaps due to a read error. The CDR3 nucleotides are TGCGCCAGTAGCTCCGGGACCCTCGGAGCTAACTATGGCTACACCTTC. Its protein is CASSSGTLGANYGYTF. The chain employs TRBV5-1 and TRBJ1-2, with a tentative D call TRBD1 (5 bases). The CDR3 runs to 16 residues. Germline V gene data show CDR1 as SGHRS and CDR2 as YFSETQ.

This clonotype has a single count. The rearrangement links TRBV6-2 or TRBV6-3 to TRBJ2-1; 9 bases are a match to TRBD2. The CDR3 spans 17 residues. Losses at the gene ends were 3 bases for V and 7 bases for J; bases not matched to a gene: 13. The germline V gene encodes CDR1 MNHEY and CDR2 SVGEGT. The CDR3 region has the DNA TGTGCCAGCAGTTATGGGCTAGCGGGGCCTCCTGGGAATGAGCAGTTCTTC. The encoded protein is CASSYGLAGPPGNEQFF.

This clonotype was seen more than once but under ten times. The chain recombines TRBV18 with TRBJ2-3; D is ambiguous. Germline assignment: CDR1 KGHSH and CDR2 LQKENI. Deletions cut 5 bases from V and 6 bases from J, with 12 bases between. There are 13 residues in the CDR3. CDR3 loop: CASSSDIGDTQYF. Written as DNA, the CDR3 is TGTGCCAGCTCATCCGACATTGGGGATACGCAGTATTTT.

The table lists this clonotype with a few counts. The rearrangement joins TRBV27 to TRBJ1-1; weak D call: TRBD1 (6 bases). The germline CDR1 and CDR2 sequences are MNHEY and SMNVEV (reference sequence). V lost 5 bases and J lost 2, with 15 bases in between. This CDR3 has 15 residues. In DNA form, the CDR3 reads TGTGCCAGCAGTCTAACGACAGGTTCCAACACTGAAGCTTTCTTT. This sequence encodes CASSLTTGSNTEAFF.

The chain has TRBV21-1 and TRBJ2-1; no check of the table's D call, TRBD2, against the DNA was made. TRBV21-1 is listed as a pseudogene. The CDR3 covers 16 residues. DNA for the CDR3: TGTGCCAGCAGCAAGTCTGCTAGCGGTGAAAGGGATGAGCAGTTCTTC. It encodes CASSKSASGERDEQFF.

The rearrangement links TRBV20-1 to TRBJ2-7; D gene ambiguous. The germline V gene encodes CDR1 DFQATT and CDR2 SNEGSKA (reference sequence). The V end was cut by 2 bases, the J end by 5 bases, with 16 bases between. The CDR3 sequence is 14 residues long. CDR3 in DNA: TGCAGTGCTAGACCGGGCTCACCCGAGAACGAGCAGTACTTC. Amino acids: CSARPGSPENEQYF.

This chain joins TRBV5-1 and TRBJ2-5; the D is unclear. Germline values: CDR1 SGHRS, CDR2 YFSETQ. This CDR3 region has 14 residues. The V end was cut by 1 base, the J end by 4 bases, with 11 bases between. CDR3 sequence reads: CASSLLFSGETQYF. The CDR3 DNA reads as TGCGCCAGCAGCTTGCTGTTTTCGGGAGAGACCCAGTACTTC. The whole variable domain, remainder taken from reference TRBV5-1 and TRBJ2-5, is KAGVTQTPRYLIKTRGQQVTLSCSPISGHRSVSWYQQTPGQGLQFLFEYFSETQRNKGNFPGRFSGRQFSNSRSEMNVSTLELGDSALYLCASSLLFSGETQYFGPGTRLLVL.